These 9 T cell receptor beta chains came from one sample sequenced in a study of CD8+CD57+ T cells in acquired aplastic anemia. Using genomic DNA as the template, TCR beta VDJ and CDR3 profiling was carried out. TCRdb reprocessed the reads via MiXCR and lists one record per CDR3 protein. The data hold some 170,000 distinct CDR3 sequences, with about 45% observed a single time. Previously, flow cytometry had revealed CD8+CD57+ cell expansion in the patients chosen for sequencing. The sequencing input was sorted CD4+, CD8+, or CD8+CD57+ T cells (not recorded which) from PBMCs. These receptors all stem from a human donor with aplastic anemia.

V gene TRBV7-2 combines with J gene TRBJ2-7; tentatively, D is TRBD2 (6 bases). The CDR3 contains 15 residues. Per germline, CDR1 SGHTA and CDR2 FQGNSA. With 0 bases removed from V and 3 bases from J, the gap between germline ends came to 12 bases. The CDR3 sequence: CASSLASGSGYEQYF. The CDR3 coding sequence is TGTGCCAGCAGCTTAGCGAGCGGGTCTGGCTACGAGCAGTACTTC.

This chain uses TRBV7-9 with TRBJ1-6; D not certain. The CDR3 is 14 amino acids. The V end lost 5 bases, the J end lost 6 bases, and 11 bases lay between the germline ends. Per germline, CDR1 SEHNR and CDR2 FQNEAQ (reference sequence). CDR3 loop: CASSHNSANSPLHF. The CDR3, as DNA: TGTGCCAGCAGCCACAACAGTGCTAATTCACCCCTCCACTTT.

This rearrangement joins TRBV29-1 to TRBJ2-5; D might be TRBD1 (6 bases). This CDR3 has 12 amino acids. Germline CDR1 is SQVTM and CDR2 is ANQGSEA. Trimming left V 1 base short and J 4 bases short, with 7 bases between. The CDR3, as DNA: TGCAGCGTTGAAGGGACAGCAGAGACCCAGTACTTC. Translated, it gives CSVEGTAETQYF.

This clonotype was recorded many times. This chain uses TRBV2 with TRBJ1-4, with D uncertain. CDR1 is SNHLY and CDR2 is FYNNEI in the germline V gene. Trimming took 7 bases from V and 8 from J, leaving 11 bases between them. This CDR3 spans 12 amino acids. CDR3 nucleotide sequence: TGTGCCAGCAAGACAACTTCCGAAAAACTGTTTTTT. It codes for CASKTTSEKLFF.

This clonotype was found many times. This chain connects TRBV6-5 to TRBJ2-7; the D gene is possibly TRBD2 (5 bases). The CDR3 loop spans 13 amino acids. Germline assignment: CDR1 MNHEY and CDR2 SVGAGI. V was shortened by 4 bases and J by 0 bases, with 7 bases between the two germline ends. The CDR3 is CASSFAGSYEQYF. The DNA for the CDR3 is TGTGCCAGCAGTTTCGCGGGCTCCTACGAGCAGTACTTC.

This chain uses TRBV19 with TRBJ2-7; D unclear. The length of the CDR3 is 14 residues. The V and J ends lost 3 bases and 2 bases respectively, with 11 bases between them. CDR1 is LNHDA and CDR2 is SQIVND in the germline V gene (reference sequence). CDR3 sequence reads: CASSIGPGAYEQYF. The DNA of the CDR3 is TGTGCCAGTAGTATCGGACCTGGGGCCTACGAGCAGTACTTC.

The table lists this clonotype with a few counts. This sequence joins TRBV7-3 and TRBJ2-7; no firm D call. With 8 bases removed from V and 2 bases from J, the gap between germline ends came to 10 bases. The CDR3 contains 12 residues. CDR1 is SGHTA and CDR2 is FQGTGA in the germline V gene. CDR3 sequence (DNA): TGTGCCAGCGCTGCGGAACCCTACGAGCAGTACTTC. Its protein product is CASAAEPYEQYF.

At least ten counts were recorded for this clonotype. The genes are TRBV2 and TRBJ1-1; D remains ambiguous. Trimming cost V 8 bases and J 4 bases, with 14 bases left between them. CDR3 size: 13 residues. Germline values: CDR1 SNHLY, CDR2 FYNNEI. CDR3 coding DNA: TGTGCCAGCGAGGATGCTTTAGGCACTGAAGCTTTCTTT. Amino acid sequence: CASEDALGTEAFF. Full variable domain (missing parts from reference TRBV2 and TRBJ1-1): EPEVTQTPSHQVTQMGQEVILRCVPISNHLYFYWYRQILGQKVEFLVSFYNNEISEKSEIFDDQFSVERPDGSNFTLKIRSTKLEDSAMYFCASEDALGTEAFFGQGTRLTVV.

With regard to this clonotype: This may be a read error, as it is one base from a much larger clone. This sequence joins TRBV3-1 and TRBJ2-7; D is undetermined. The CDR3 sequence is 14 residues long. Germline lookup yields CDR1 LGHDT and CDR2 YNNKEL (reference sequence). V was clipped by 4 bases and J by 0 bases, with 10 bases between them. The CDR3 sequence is CASSLDRVSYEQYF. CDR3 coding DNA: TGTGCCAGCAGCCTAGATCGCGTCTCCTACGAGCAGTACTTC.